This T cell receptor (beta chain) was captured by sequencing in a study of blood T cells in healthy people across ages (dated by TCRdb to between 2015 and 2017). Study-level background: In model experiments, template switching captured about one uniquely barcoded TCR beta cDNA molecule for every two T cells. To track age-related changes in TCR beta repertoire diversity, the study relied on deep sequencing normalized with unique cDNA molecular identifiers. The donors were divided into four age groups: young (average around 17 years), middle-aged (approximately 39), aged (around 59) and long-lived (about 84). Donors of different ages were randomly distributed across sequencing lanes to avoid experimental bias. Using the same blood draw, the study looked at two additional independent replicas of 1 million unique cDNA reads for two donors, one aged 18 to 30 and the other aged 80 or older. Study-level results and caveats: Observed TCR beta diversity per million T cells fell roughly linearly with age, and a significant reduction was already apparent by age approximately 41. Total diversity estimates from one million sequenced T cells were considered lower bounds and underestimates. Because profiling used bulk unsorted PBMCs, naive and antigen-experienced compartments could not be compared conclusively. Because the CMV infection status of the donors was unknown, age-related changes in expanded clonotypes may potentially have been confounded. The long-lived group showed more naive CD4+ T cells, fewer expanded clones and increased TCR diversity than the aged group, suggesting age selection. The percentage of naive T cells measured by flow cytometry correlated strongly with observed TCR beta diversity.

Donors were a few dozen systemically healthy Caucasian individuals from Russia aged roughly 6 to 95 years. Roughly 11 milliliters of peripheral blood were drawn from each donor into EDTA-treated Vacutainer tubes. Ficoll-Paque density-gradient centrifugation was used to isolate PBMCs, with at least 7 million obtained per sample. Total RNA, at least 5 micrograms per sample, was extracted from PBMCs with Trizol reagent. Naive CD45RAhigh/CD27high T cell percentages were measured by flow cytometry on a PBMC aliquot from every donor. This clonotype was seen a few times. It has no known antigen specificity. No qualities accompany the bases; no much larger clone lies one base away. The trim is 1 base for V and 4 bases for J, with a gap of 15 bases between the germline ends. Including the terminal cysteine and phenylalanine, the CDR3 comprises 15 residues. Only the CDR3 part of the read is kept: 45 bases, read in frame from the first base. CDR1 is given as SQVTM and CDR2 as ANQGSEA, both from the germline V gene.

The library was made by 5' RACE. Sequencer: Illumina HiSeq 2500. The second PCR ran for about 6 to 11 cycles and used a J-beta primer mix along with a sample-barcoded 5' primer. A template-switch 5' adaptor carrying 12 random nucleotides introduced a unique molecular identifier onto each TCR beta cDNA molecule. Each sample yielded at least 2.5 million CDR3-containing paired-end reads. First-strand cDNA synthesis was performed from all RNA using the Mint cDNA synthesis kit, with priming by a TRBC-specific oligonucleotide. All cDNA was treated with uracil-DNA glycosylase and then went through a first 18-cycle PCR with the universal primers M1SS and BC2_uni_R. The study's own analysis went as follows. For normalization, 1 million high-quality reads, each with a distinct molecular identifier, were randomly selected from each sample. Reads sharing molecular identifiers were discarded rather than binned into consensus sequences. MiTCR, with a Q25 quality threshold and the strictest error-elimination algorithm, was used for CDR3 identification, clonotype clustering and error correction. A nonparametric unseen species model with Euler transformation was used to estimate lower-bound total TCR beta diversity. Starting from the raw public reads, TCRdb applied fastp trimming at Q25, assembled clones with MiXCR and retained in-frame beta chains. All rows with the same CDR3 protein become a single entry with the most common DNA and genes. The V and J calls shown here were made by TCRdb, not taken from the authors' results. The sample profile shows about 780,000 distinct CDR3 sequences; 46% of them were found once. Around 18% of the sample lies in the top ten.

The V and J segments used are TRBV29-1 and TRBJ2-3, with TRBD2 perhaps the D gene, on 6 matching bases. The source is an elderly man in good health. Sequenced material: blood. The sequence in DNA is TGCAGCGTTGAAGCGGCTAGCGCTTCCTCAGATACGCAGTATTTT. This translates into CSVEAASASSDTQYF.